This TCR beta chain was identified during a study of T cell changes during pregnancy in multiple sclerosis (dated by TCRdb to 2018 to 2020). About the full investigation: The study looked at changes in the T cell repertoire across pregnancy in women with multiple sclerosis.

CDR1 SGHRS and CDR2 YFSETQ were looked up in the germline V gene. The CDR3 starts with the cysteine, ends with the phenylalanine, and has 14 residues. CDR3 DNA is the only sequence kept; it has 42 bases, read in frame from the first base. The V and J ends are trimmed by 0 bases and 3 bases, leaving 10 bases between them. Library generation was performed with the immunoSEQ multiplex PCR assay. Here the immuneACCESS table is served through TCRdb, limited to in-frame sequences with V and J called. Missing clones are a known gap in these copies; in checked studies unresolved V genes cover under half, and the rest lacks a known reason. The sample table shows over 55,000 clones, and 80% to 90% are seen once. The ten biggest clones cover 2% to 3% of the sample. For this clone: The clone's antigen remains unknown. Nothing much larger sits one base from this clone, and base qualities are not available.

This specimen was peripheral blood, taken in the first trimester of pregnancy. This chain joins TRBV5-1 to TRBJ2-7, with TRBD1 perhaps the D gene, on 5 matching bases. The origin of this receptor is a female donor with multiple sclerosis, enrolled in a pregnancy study. In nucleotide form, the sequence is TGCGCCAGCAGCTTGGTAGGGGCGGACTACGAGCAGTACTTC. This translates into CASSLVGADYEQYF.